The source of this T cell receptor (beta chain) is a study of vaccination effects on CD4 cells after COVID-19. Germline V gives CDR1 GTSNPN, CDR2 SVGIG (reference sequence). The CDR3 extends over 14 amino acids. Trimming cost V 0 bases and J 2 bases, with 8 bases left between them. Using viral peptide pools, the ViraFEST assay grew out antigen-specific CD4+ T cells prior to sequencing. It was after 10 days of culture that CD4+ T cells were isolated. The vaccine given was either BNT162b2 or mRNA-1273, in two doses. Vaccine recipients, nucleocapsid antibody negative, had no prior SARS-CoV-2 infection. Half the medium was swapped for IL-2 medium on days 3 and 7. On this clone: Its matching antigen is unknown.

Libraries were prepared by immunoSEQ multiplex PCR; TCRdb keeps only in-frame clonotypes and omits some of them. The profile shows fewer than 20,000 clones, about three quarters of them singletons. The V and J genes are TRBV30 and TRBJ1-5; no reliable D call. The clonotype was recovered from a human donor who received a COVID-19 vaccine. The specimen was CD4+ T cells from PBMCs cultured with HCoV-NL63 spike peptides, collected after COVID-19 vaccination. CDR3 DNA: TGTGCCTGGAGTGTATCGTATGGCAATCAGCCCCAGCATTTT. Amino acids: CAWSVSYGNQPQHF.